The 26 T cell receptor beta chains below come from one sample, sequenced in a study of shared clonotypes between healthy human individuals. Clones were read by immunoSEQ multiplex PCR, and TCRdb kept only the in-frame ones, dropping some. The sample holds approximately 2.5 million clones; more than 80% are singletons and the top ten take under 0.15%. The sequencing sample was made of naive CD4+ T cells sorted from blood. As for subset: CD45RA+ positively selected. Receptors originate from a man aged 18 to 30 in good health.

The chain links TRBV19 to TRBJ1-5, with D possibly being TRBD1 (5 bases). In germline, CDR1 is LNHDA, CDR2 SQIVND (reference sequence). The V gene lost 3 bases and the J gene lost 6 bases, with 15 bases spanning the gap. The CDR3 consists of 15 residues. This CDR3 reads CASSMGGRGSQPQHF. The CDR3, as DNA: TGTGCCAGTAGTATGGGTGGTAGGGGTAGTCAGCCCCAGCATTTT.

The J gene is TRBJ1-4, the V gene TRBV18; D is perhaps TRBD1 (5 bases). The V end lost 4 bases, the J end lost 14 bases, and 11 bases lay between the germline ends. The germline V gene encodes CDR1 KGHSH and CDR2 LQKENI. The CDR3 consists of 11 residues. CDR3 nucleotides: TGTGCCAGCTCACTTCAGGGAGCTCTGTTTTTT. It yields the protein CASSLQGALFF.

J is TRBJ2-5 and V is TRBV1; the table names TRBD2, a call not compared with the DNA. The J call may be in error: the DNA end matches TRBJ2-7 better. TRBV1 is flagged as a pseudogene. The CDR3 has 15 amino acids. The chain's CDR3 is CTSSQPGLVSYEQYF. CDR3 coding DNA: TGCACCAGCAGCCAACCGGGACTTGTCTCCTACGAGCAGTACTTC.

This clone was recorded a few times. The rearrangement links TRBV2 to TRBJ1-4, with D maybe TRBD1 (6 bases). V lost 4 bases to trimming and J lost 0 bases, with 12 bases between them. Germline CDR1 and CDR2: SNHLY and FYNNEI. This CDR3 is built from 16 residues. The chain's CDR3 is CASSGDRLATNEKLFF. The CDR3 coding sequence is TGTGCCAGCAGTGGCGACAGGTTAGCAACTAATGAAAAACTGTTTTTT.

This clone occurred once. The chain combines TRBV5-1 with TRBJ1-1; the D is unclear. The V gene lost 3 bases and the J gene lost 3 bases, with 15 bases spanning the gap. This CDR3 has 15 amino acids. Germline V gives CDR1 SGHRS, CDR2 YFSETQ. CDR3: CASSSRPYPDTEAFF. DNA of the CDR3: TGCGCCAGCAGCTCCCGCCCGTACCCCGACACTGAAGCTTTCTTT.

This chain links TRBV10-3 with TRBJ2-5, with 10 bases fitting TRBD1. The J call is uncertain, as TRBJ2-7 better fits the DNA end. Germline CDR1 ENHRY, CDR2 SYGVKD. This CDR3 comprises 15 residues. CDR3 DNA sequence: TGTGCCATCAGCCTGGGACAGGGGAATGCCTACGAGCAGTACTTC. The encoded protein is CAISLGQGNAYEQYF.

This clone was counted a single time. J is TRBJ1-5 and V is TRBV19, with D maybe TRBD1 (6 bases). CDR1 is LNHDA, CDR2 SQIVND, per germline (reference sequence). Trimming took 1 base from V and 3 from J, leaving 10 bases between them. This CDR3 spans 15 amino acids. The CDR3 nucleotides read TGTGCCAGTAGTATAGTGGACAGCTACAATCAGCCCCAGCATTTT. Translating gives CASSIVDSYNQPQHF. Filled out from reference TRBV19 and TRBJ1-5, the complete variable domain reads DGGITQSPKYLFRKEGQNVTLSCEQNLNHDAMYWYRQDPGQGLRLIYYSQIVNDFQKGDIAEGYSVSREKKESFPLTVTSAQKNPTAFYLCASSIVDSYNQPQHFGDGTRLSIL.

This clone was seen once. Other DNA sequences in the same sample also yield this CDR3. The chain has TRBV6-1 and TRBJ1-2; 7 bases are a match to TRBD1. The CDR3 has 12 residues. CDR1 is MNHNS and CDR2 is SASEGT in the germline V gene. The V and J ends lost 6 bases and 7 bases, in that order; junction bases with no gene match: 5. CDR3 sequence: CASRTTGAGYTF. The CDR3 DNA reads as TGTGCCAGCAGGACCACAGGGGCTGGCTACACCTTC.

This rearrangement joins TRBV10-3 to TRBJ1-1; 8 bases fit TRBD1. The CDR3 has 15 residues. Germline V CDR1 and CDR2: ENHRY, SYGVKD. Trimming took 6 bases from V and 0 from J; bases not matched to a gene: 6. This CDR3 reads CAIRGGQAMNTEAFF. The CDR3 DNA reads TGTGCCATCAGAGGGGGACAGGCTATGAACACTGAAGCTTTCTTT.

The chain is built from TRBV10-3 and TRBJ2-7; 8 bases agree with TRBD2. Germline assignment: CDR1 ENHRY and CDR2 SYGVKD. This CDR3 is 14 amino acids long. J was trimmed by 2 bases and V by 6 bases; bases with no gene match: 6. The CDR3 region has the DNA TGTGCCATCAGGTCCGGGACTAGTCCCTACGAGCAGTACTTC. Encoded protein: CAIRSGTSPYEQYF.

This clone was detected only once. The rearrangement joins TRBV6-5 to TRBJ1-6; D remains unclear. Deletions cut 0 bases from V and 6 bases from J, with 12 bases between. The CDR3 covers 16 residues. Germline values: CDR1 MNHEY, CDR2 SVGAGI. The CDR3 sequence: CASSYSASWSNSPLHF. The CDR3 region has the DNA TGTGCCAGCAGTTACTCAGCCAGTTGGAGTAATTCACCCCTCCACTTT.

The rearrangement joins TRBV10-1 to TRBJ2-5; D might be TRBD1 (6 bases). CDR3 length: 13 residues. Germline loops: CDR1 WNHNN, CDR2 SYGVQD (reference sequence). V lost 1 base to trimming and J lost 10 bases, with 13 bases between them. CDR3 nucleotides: TGCGCCAGCAGTGAGTGGGCGACAGGTCTCCAGTACTTC. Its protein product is CASSEWATGLQYF.

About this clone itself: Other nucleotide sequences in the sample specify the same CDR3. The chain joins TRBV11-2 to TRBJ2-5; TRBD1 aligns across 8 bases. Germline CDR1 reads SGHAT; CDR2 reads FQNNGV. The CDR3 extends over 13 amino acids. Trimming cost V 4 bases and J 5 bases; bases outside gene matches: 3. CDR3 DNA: TGTGCCAGCAGCTCCAGGGGGCGGGAGACCCAGTACTTC. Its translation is CASSSRGRETQYF.

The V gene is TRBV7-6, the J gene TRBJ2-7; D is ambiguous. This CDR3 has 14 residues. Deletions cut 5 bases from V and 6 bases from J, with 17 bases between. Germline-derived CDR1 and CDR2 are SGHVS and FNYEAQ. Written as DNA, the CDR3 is TGTGCCAGCAGCATAGGTCTAGACGCTGGCGAGCAGTACTTC. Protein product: CASSIGLDAGEQYF. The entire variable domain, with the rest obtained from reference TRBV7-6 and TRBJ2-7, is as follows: GAGVSQSPRYKVTKRGQDVALRCDPISGHVSLYWYRQALGQGPEFLTYFNYEAQQDKSGLPNDRFSAERPEGSISTLTIQRTEQRDSAMYRCASSIGLDAGEQYFGPGTRLTVT.

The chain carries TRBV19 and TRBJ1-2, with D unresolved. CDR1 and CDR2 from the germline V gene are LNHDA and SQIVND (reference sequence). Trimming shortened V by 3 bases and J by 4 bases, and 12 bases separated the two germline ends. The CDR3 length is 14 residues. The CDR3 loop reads CASSIDGNFYGYTF. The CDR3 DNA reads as TGTGCCAGTAGTATTGACGGAAACTTCTATGGCTACACCTTC.

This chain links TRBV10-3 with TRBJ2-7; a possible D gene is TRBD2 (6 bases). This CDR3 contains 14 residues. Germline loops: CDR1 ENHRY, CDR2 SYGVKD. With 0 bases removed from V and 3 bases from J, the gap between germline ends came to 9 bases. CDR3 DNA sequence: TGTGCCATCAGTGAGTCTTTGGAGGGCTACGAGCAGTACTTC. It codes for CAISESLEGYEQYF.

The DNA for the CDR3 is TGTGCCAGCAGAGAGGGGACTTTTAGGGGGGAAGCTTTCTTT. This sequence encodes CASREGTFRGEAFF. V is TRBV7-2 and J is TRBJ1-1; possible D gene TRBD1, 6 bases. With 6 bases removed from V and 8 bases from J, the gap between germline ends came to 19 bases. The CDR3 is 14 amino acids. The V gene's germline CDR1 is SGHTA and CDR2 FQGNSA.

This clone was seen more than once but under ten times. The CDR3 is CASSYAYQGGYGYTF. CDR3 nucleotides: TGTGCCAGCAGTTACGCCTATCAGGGGGGCTATGGCTACACCTTC. J is TRBJ1-2 and V is TRBV6-5, with 7 nucleotides matching TRBD1. Germline V lookup: CDR1 MNHEY, CDR2 SVGAGI. Trimming at V came to 2 bases and at J to 4 bases, leaving 7 bases not matched to a gene. The CDR3 is made up of 15 amino acids.

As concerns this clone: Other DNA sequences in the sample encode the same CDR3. CDR3 in amino acids: CASSQDGVSYNEQFF. The CDR3 nucleotides are TGCGCCAGCAGCCAAGACGGCGTTTCCTACAATGAGCAGTTCTTC. The genes are TRBV4-1 and TRBJ2-1; no definite D call. The V end was cut by 0 bases, the J end by 1 base, with 7 bases between. This CDR3 has 15 amino acids. Germline CDR1 and CDR2: MGHRA and YSYEKL.

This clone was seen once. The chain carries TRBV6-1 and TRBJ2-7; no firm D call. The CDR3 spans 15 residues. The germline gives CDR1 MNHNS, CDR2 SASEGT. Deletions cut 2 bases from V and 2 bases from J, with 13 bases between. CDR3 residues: CASSEQVSIAYEQYF. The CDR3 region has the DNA TGTGCCAGCAGTGAACAGGTTTCAATCGCCTACGAGCAGTACTTC.

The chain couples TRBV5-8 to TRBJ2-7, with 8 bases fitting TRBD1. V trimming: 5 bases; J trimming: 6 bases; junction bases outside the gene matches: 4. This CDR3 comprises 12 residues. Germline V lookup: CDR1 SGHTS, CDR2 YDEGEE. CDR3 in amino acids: CASSSRGREQYF. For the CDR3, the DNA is TGTGCCAGCAGTTCCAGGGGGCGCGAGCAGTACTTC.

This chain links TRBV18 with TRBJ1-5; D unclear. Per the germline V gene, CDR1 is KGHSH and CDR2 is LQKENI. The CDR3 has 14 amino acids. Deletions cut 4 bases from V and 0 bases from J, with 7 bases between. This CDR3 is CASSLTHSNQPQHF. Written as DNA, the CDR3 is TGTGCCAGCTCACTAACTCATAGCAATCAGCCCCAGCATTTT.

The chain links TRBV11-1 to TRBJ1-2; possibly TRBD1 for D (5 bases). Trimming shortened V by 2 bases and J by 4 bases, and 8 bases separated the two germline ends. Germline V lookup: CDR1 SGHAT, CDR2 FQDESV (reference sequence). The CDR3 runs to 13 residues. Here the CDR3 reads CASSLRGGYGYTF. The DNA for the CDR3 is TGTGCCAGCAGCTTACGCGGGGGCTATGGCTACACCTTC.

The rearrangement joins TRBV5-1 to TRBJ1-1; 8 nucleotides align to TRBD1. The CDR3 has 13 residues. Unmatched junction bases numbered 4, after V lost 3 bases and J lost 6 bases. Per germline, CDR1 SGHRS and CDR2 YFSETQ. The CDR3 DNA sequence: TGCGCCAGCAGCTCGGACAGGGACTCTGAAGCTTTCTTT. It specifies CASSSDRDSEAFF. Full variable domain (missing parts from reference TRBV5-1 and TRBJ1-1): KAGVTQTPRYLIKTRGQQVTLSCSPISGHRSVSWYQQTPGQGLQFLFEYFSETQRNKGNFPGRFSGRQFSNSRSEMNVSTLELGDSALYLCASSSDRDSEAFFGQGTRLTVV.

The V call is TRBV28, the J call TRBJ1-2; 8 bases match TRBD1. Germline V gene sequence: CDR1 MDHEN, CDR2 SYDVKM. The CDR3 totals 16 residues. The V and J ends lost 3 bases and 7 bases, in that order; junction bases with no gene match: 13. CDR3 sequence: CASSLPGGQGAGGYTF. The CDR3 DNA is TGTGCCAGCAGTTTGCCGGGCGGGCAGGGGGCGGGTGGCTACACCTTC.

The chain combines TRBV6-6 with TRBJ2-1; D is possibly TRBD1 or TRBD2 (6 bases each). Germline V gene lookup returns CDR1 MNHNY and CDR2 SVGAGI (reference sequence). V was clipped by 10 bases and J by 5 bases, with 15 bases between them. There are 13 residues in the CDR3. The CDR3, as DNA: TGTGCCATCAAGGGGGGAGATCACAATGAGCAGTTCTTC. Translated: CAIKGGDHNEQFF.